The 15 T cell receptor beta chains given below trace back to one sample, sequenced in a study of T cells expressing NK-cell markers. TCRdb reprocessed the 5' RACE reads and keeps a single row for each CDR3 protein, giving no DNA. The repertoire table contains 450,000 to 600,000 distinct CDR3 sequences. Sequenced material: blood T cells: a sorted CD56 or NKG2C T cell subset, CD4+ or CD8+ T cells, or bulk PBMC T cells (not recorded which). The receptors stem from a man aged 18 to 35 in good health.

The V and J genes are TRBV4-1 and TRBJ2-4. Germline V gene sequence: CDR1 MGHRA, CDR2 YSYEKL. CDR3 length equals 13 residues. The CDR3 sequence: CASSQDHGNIQYF.

The J gene is TRBJ2-1, the V gene TRBV11-2; as DNA is missing, the TRBD2 call by TCRdb cannot be tested. Germline CDR1 reads SGHAT; CDR2 reads FQNNGV. The CDR3 spans 13 residues. The CDR3 here is CASSLGLQGEQFF.

V gene TRBV6-6 combines with J gene TRBJ1-1; the D call of TRBD1 rests on TCRdb alone, since no DNA is present to check it. CDR1 is MNHNY, CDR2 SVGAGI, per germline (reference sequence). The CDR3 covers 12 residues. The CDR3 is CATGAGGAEAFF.

The CDR3 sequence is CASSFPQGPSYEQYF. The rearrangement links TRBV28 to TRBJ2-7; TCRdb's D gene call, TRBD1, goes unchecked for lack of DNA. Germline assignment: CDR1 MDHEN and CDR2 SYDVKM. The CDR3 runs to 15 residues.

V gene TRBV6-1 combines with J gene TRBJ2-7. This CDR3 spans 13 amino acids. Germline lookup yields CDR1 MNHNS and CDR2 SASEGT. The CDR3 protein is CASSRQDSYEQYF.

The chain links TRBV7-3 to TRBJ2-3; lacking DNA, the TRBD2 call made by TCRdb goes unchecked. The length of the CDR3 is 13 residues. Germline V gene lookup returns CDR1 SGHTA and CDR2 FQGTGA. CDR3 amino acids: CASSLIGSGEQYF.

The V gene is TRBV7-7, the J gene TRBJ2-3; no DNA is available, so the TRBD2 call from TCRdb remains unchecked. This CDR3 contains 16 residues. CDR1 SSHAT and CDR2 FNYEAQ come from the germline V gene (reference sequence). CDR3: CASSLGPGQRTDTQYF.

This CDR3 reads CASSEVAHNEQFF. The chain links TRBV2 to TRBJ2-1. The CDR3 has 13 amino acids. Germline CDR1 reads SNHLY; CDR2 reads FYNNEI.

The rearrangement joins TRBV20-1 to TRBJ2-3; absent DNA, TCRdb's TRBD1 call cannot be checked. The CDR3 loop spans 15 amino acids. The V gene's germline CDR1 is DFQATT and CDR2 SNEGSKA (reference sequence). This CDR3 is CSARDWGVGADTQYF.

The J gene is TRBJ2-1, the V gene TRBV21-1; TCRdb's D call of TRBD1 is untestable without DNA. TRBV21-1 has pseudogene status. The CDR3 loop spans 15 amino acids. The CDR3 region is CASSPLRHRADEQFF.

This chain links TRBV12-3 or TRBV12-4 with TRBJ2-4; TCRdb's D call, TRBD1, is unchecked because there is no DNA. This CDR3 spans 17 amino acids. CDR3 protein: CASSLRGDGFAKNIQYF.

V gene TRBV7-9 combines with J gene TRBJ2-4; the D call of TRBD1 rests on TCRdb alone, since no DNA is present to check it. Per germline, CDR1 SEHNR and CDR2 FQNEAQ (reference sequence). The CDR3 extends over 15 amino acids. The CDR3 sequence is CASSFQQGWINIQYF.

J is TRBJ2-5 and V is TRBV7-2; TCRdb's D call of TRBD2 is untestable without DNA. The germline CDR1 and CDR2 sequences are SGHTA and FQGNSA. The CDR3 is 15 amino acids. CDR3 protein: CASSSNRLAGETQYF.

The chain is built from TRBV3-1 and TRBJ2-1; TCRdb's D call of TRBD2 is untestable without DNA. This CDR3 spans 16 amino acids. Germline V gives CDR1 LGHDT, CDR2 YNNKEL (reference sequence). CDR3 sequence: CASSQDGRAVNNEQFF.

V is TRBV27 and J is TRBJ2-3; TCRdb picks TRBD1, but there is no DNA to check that call. Germline CDR1 is MNHEY and CDR2 is SMNVEV (reference sequence). The CDR3 runs 16 residues. The CDR3 sequence is CASSLIWDTSTDTQYF.